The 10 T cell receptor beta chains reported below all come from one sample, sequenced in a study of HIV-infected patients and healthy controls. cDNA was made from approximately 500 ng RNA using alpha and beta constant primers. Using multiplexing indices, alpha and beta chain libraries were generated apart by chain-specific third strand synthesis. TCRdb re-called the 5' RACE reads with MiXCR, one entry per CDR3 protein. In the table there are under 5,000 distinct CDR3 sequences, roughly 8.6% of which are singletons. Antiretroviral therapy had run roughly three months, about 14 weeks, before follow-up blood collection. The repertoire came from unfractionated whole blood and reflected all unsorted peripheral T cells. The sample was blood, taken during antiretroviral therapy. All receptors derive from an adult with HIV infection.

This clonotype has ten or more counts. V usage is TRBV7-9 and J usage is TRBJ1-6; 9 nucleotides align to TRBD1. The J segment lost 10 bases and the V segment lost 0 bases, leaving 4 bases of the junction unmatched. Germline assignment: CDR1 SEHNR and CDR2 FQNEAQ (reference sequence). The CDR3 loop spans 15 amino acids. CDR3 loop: CASSLAGQGMSPLHF. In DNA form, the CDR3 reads TGTGCCAGCAGCTTAGCGGGACAGGGAATGTCACCCCTCCACTTT.

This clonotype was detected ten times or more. The CDR3 protein is CASSIQGEGTEAFF. CDR3 bases: TGCGCCAGCAGCATACAGGGAGAGGGCACTGAAGCTTTCTTT. The chain links TRBV5-1 to TRBJ1-1, with D possibly matching TRBD1 (6 bases). The CDR3 sequence is 14 residues long. Trimming took 4 bases from V and 4 from J, leaving 14 bases between them. Germline-derived CDR1 and CDR2 are SGHRS and YFSETQ.

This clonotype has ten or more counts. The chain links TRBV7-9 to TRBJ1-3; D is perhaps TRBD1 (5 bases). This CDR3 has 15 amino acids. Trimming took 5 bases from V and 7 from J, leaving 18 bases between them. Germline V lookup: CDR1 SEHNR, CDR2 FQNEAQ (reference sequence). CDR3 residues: CASSGRDGGVNTIYF. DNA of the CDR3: TGTGCCAGCAGCGGACGGGACGGAGGGGTCAACACCATATATTTT.

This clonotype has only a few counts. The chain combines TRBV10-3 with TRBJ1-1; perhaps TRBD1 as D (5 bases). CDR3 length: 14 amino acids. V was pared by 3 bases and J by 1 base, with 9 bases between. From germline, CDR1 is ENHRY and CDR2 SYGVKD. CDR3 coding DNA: TGTGCCATCAGTGACTTGAGGGGGAACACTGAAGCTTTCTTT. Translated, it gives CAISDLRGNTEAFF.

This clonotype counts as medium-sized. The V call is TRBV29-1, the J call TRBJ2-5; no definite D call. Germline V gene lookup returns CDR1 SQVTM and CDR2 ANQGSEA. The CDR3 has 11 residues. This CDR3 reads CIVGGEETQYF. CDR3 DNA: TGCATCGTAGGTGGCGAAGAGACCCAGTACTTC. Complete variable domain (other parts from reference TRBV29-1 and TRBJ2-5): SAVISQKPSRDICQRGTSLTIQCQVDSQVTMMFWYRQQPGQSLTLIATANQGSEATYESGFVIDKFPISRPNLTFSTLTVSNMSPEDSSIYLCIVGGEETQYFGPGTRLLVL.

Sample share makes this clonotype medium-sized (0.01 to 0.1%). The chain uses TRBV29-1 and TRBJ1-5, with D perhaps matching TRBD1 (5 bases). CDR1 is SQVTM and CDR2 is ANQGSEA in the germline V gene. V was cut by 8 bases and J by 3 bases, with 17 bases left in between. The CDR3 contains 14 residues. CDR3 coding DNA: TGCAGCTCCGACGTCCCCAGGGTCAATCAGCCCCAGCATTTT. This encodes CSSDVPRVNQPQHF.

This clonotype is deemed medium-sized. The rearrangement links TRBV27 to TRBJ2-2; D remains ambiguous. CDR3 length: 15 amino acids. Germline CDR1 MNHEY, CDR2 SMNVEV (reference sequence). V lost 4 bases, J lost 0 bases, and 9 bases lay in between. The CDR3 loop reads CASSSQIANTGELFF. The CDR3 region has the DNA TGTGCCAGCAGTTCACAGATTGCGAACACCGGGGAGCTGTTTTTT.

CDR3 coding DNA: TGTGCCAGCAGTTGGGACGGTCCGGGTGTCGGCTACGAGCAGTACTTC. Its protein product is CASSWDGPGVGYEQYF. The chain links TRBV27 to TRBJ2-7; possibly TRBD1 or TRBD2 for D (5 bases each). The germline V gene encodes CDR1 MNHEY and CDR2 SMNVEV (reference sequence). The V and J ends lost 4 bases and 3 bases respectively, with 19 bases between them. The CDR3 consists of 16 residues.

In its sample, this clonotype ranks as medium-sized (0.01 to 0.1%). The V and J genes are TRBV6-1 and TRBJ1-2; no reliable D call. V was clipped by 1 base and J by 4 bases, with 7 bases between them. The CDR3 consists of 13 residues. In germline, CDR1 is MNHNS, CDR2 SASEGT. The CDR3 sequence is CASSEVVFYGYTF. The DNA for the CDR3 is TGTGCCAGCAGTGAAGTGGTGTTCTATGGCTACACCTTC.

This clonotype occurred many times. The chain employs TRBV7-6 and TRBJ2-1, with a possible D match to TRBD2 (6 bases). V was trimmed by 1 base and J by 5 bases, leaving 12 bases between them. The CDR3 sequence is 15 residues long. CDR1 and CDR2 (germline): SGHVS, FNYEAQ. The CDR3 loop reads CASSLGLGPNNEQFF. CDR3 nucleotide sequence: TGTGCCAGCAGCTTAGGACTAGGCCCCAACAATGAGCAGTTCTTC.